Listed below are T cell receptor beta chains from one sample, sequenced in a study of T-cell reconstitution after alpha-beta-depleted transplantation in children. TCRdb independently ran MiXCR on the PCR reads; one entry per CDR3 protein. The table records about 200,000 distinct CDR3 sequences, approximately 14% of them present only once. The source was PBMCs from the stem cell graft donor, collected from the stem cell graft. Receptors originate from a human donor who donated a stem cell graft to a child with acute lymphoblastic leukemia. The CDR3 runs from the conserved cysteine through the conserved F or W. A D gene is named only where the DNA matches it firmly. The size field is filled for only some rows; it gives once, few, many or a size class.

>TRBD1|17|TRBV7-2|TRBJ2-3|many
CASSLGVRGRLTDTQYF
TGTGCCAGCAGCTTGGGTGTAAGGGGGCGCCTCACAGATACGCAGTATTTT
>TRBD2|15|TRBV5-1|TRBJ2-7|many
CASSSGGLAGVEQYF
TGCGCCAGCAGCTCCGGGGGGCTAGCGGGAGTCGAGCAGTACTTC
>NA|13|TRBV20-1|TRBJ1-3|many
CSAQSTTGNTIYF
TGCAGTGCTCAAAGTACCACTGGAAACACCATATATTTT
>NA|13|TRBV6-1|TRBJ2-5|many
CASKRGGGETQYF
TGTGCCAGCAAACGGGGAGGAGGAGAGACCCAGTACTTC
>TRBD1|15|TRBV9|TRBJ2-7|many
CASSVFPGTGYEQYF
TGTGCCAGCAGCGTCTTTCCCGGGACAGGTTACGAGCAGTACTTC
>TRBD2|14|TRBV5-1|TRBJ2-7|many
CASSSAGEAYEQYF
TGCGCCAGCAGTTCAGCGGGAGAGGCCTACGAGCAGTACTTC
>TRBD1|14|TRBV6-1|TRBJ1-1|many
CASSASLGQGEAFF
TGTGCCAGCAGTGCTTCTTTGGGACAGGGTGAAGCTTTCTTT
>NA|13|TRBV5-1|TRBJ2-7|NA
CASSGEGAYEQYF
TGCGCCAGCAGCGGTGAAGGGGCTTACGAGCAGTACTTC
>TRBD2|18|TRBV16|TRBJ2-2|NA
CASGSRMSGRTAAGELFF
TGTGCCAGCGGCTCGAGGATGAGCGGGAGAACGGCAGCCGGGGAGCTGTTTTTT
>NA|14|TRBV7-9|TRBJ2-7|many
CASSFGGTATEQYF
TGTGCCAGCAGCTTCGGAGGGACGGCCACCGAGCAGTACTTC
>TRBD1|17|TRBV28|TRBJ2-3|many
CASSPPGQGWRTDTQYF
TGTGCCAGCAGTCCGCCGGGACAGGGGTGGAGGACAGATACGCAGTATTTT
>TRBD2|11|TRBV12-3/TRBV12-4|TRBJ2-7|NA
CASSQGLGWYF
TGTGCCAGCAGTCAGGGACTAGGATGGTACTTC
>TRBD1|15|TRBV5-1|TRBJ2-7|few
CASSVLTGGSYEQYF
TGCGCCAGCAGCGTCTTGACAGGGGGCTCCTACGAGCAGTACTTC
>NA|15|TRBV20-1|TRBJ2-5|many
CSAPPSPGTLASQYF
TGCAGTGCTCCCCCGAGCCCCGGGACTCTCGCGTCCCAGTACTTC
>NA|14|TRBV4-1|TRBJ1-1|many
CASSQPTGSTEAFF
TGCGCCAGCAGCCAACCCACAGGGAGCACTGAAGCTTTCTTT
>NA|18|TRBV20-1|TRBJ1-1|many
CSASLGLLNTGGRHQAFF
TGCAGTGCTAGCCTTGGGCTCCTGAACACTGGGGGACGGCACCAAGCTTTCTTT
>NA|16|TRBV5-1|TRBJ2-7|NA
CASSLLRRASSNEQYF
TGCGCCAGCAGCTTGCTGAGACGGGCCTCTTCTAACGAGCAGTACTTC
>TRBD2|14|TRBV20-1|TRBJ2-3|NA
CSAPTSGSSDTQYF
TGCAGTGCGCCCACTAGCGGGAGCTCAGATACGCAGTATTTT
>NA|15|TRBV24-1|TRBJ1-1|many
CATSDGSGGNTEAFF
TGTGCCACCAGTGATGGAAGTGGGGGGAACACTGAAGCTTTCTTT
>NA|16|TRBV18|TRBJ2-2|NA
CASSPQTGLNTGELFF
TGTGCCAGCTCACCCCAAACGGGACTGAACACCGGGGAGCTGTTTTTT
>TRBD2|15|TRBV6-2/TRBV6-3|TRBJ2-7|many
CASSLSGEGSYEQYF
TGTGCCAGCAGCCTCTCGGGGGAGGGCTCCTACGAGCAGTACTTC
>TRBD1|14|TRBV5-1|TRBJ2-3|many
CASSLGQGQDTQYF
TGCGCCAGCAGCTTGGGACAGGGTCAAGATACGCAGTATTTT
>NA|12|TRBV29-1|TRBJ2-5|many
CSVDSTGETQYF
TGCAGCGTTGATTCGACGGGGGAGACCCAGTACTTC
>NA|14|TRBV20-1|TRBJ2-1|many
CSAGDWTRGNEQFF
TGCAGTGCTGGGGACTGGACGCGAGGCAATGAGCAGTTCTTC
>NA|13|TRBV29-1|TRBJ1-1|many
CSVVAGGWTEAFF
TGCAGCGTTGTAGCTGGGGGTTGGACTGAAGCTTTCTTT
>NA|16|TRBV6-1|TRBJ1-3|few
CASLPRGRGRGNTIYF
TGTGCCAGCCTCCCCCGTGGGAGGGGACGTGGAAACACCATATATTTT
>TRBD2|14|TRBV20-1|TRBJ2-7|NA
CSAGRLAQSYEQYF
TGCAGTGCTGGCCGACTAGCGCAGTCCTACGAGCAGTACTTC
>NA|15|TRBV4-1|TRBJ1-1|many
CASSQLTQSYTEAFF
TGCGCCAGCAGCCAACTAACACAGTCATACACTGAAGCTTTCTTT
>TRBD2|17|TRBV12-3/TRBV12-4|TRBJ2-4|few
CASSLQSGIVAKNIQYF
TGTGCCAGCAGTTTACAGAGCGGGATCGTGGCCAAAAACATTCAGTACTTC
>TRBD2|14|TRBV7-9|TRBJ2-5|many
CASSLLAGEETQYF
TGTGCCAGCAGCTTACTAGCGGGAGAAGAGACCCAGTACTTC
>NA|15|TRBV18|TRBJ1-1|many
CASSPAQGRSTEAFF
TGTGCCAGCTCACCGGCGCAGGGTAGGAGCACTGAAGCTTTCTTT
>NA|14|TRBV28|TRBJ2-7|NA
CASGMLDGSYEQYF
TGTGCCAGCGGAATGCTTGACGGATCCTACGAGCAGTACTTC
>TRBD1|14|TRBV5-6|TRBJ1-2|many
CASSRDRGDYGYTF
TGTGCCAGCAGCAGGGACAGGGGAGACTATGGCTACACCTTC
>NA|15|TRBV5-6|TRBJ2-7|many
CASSPRGGATYEQYF
TGTGCCAGCAGCCCGAGGGGTGGCGCTACCTACGAGCAGTACTTC
>TRBD2|16|TRBV12-3/TRBV12-4|TRBJ2-1|many
CASSFGLGEYYNEQFF
TGTGCCAGCAGTTTCGGACTAGGAGAGTACTACAATGAGCAGTTCTTC
>NA|13|TRBV27|TRBJ1-1|many
CASRRPQHPEAFF
TGTGCCAGCAGGAGACCCCAACACCCTGAAGCTTTCTTT
>TRBD2|16|TRBV12-5|TRBJ2-2|many
CASGFLRAGAVGELFF
TGTGCTAGTGGTTTCTTACGAGCGGGAGCCGTCGGGGAGCTGTTTTTT